These 10 T cell receptor beta chains share one sample of origin, sequenced in a study of shared clonotypes between healthy human individuals. TCRdb's copy holds only in-frame clones and misses some; the assay was immunoSEQ multiplex PCR. The sample lists some 2,500,000 clones, about nine tenths occurring once. The sample comprised naive CD4+ T cells from PBMCs. The subset here: CD45RA+ positively selected. These receptors were collected from a man aged 18 to 29 in good health. Some clones in this sample may be carry-over from other donors' samples.

The rearrangement uses TRBV7-9 and TRBJ2-7; tentative D call: TRBD2 (5 bases). V shed 5 bases and J shed 3 bases, with 14 bases lying between them. The CDR3 is made up of 14 amino acids. Germline V gene sequence: CDR1 SEHNR, CDR2 FQNEAQ (reference sequence). The CDR3 is CASSPPRTDYEQYF. Here the CDR3 DNA reads TGTGCCAGCAGCCCCCCCCGGACTGACTACGAGCAGTACTTC.

V and J are TRBV21-1 and TRBJ2-7; the table's D call of TRBD1 was not tested on the DNA. TRBV21-1 is an annotated pseudogene. The CDR3 is 18 residues long. DNA of the CDR3: TGTGCCAGCAGCAAAGGCGGACCTGGGACAGGCAAAACCTACGAGCAGTACTTC. Its translation is CASSKGGPGTGKTYEQYF.

The J gene is TRBJ2-6, the V gene TRBV15; 10 nucleotides line up with TRBD1. The CDR3 runs 17 residues. Germline V gene lookup returns CDR1 LNHNV and CDR2 YYDKDF (reference sequence). V dropped 6 bases and J dropped 0; count of bases not matched to a gene: 5. The CDR3 nucleotides read TGTGCCACCAGGGGAGACAGGGGGCCCTCTGGGGCCAACGTCCTGACTTTC. It translates to CATRGDRGPSGANVLTF. The full variable domain, its missing parts supplied by reference TRBV15 and TRBJ2-6, is DAMVIQNPRYQVTQFGKPVTLSCSQTLNHNVMYWYQQKSSQAPKLLFHYYDKDFNNEADTPDNFQSRRPNTSFCFLDIRSPGLGDTAMYLCATRGDRGPSGANVLTFGAGSRLTVL.

V gene TRBV6-1 combines with J gene TRBJ1-2; D not resolved. The CDR3 has 15 residues. CDR1 MNHNS and CDR2 SASEGT come from the germline V gene. V dropped 0 bases and J dropped 3 bases, with 11 bases sitting between them. The CDR3 loop reads CASSEAIGQHYGYTF. The CDR3 bases are TGTGCCAGCAGTGAAGCAATCGGGCAACACTATGGCTACACCTTC.

The rearrangement links TRBV5-4 to TRBJ2-2; D not certain. The CDR3 loop spans 16 amino acids. Trimming left V 0 bases short and J 1 base short, with 10 bases between. CDR1 and CDR2 (germline): SGHNT, YYREEE (reference sequence). The CDR3 nucleotides read TGTGCCAGCAGCTTGGCCCCGGGCCAGAACACCGGGGAGCTGTTTTTT. It translates to CASSLAPGQNTGELFF.

The V gene is TRBV29-1, the J gene TRBJ1-1, with unresolved D. Germline V gene lookup returns CDR1 SQVTM and CDR2 ANQGSEA. CDR3 size: 13 residues. This chain's CDR3 is CSYQVQQNTEAFF. As DNA, the CDR3 is TGCAGTTACCAGGTACAACAGAACACTGAAGCTTTCTTT.

The V gene is TRBV15, the J gene TRBJ2-1, with TRBD2 identical over 12 bases. The CDR3 loop spans 19 amino acids. The V and J ends lost 2 bases and 2 bases, in that order; junction bases with no gene match: 10. Germline assignment: CDR1 LNHNV and CDR2 YYDKDF (reference sequence). The CDR3 region is CATSRLGLAGPPAYNEQFF. DNA of the CDR3: TGTGCCACCAGCAGACTTGGACTAGCGGGGCCCCCAGCCTACAATGAGCAGTTCTTC.

V is TRBV7-8 and J is TRBJ1-5; a possible D gene is TRBD1 (5 bases). V lost 1 base, J lost 4 bases, and 11 bases lay in between. The CDR3 runs to 15 residues. Germline V gene data show CDR1 as SGHVS and CDR2 as FQNEAQ. CDR3: CASSLDGAGNQPQHF. The CDR3 nucleotides are TGTGCCAGCAGCTTAGATGGGGCAGGGAATCAGCCCCAGCATTTT.

The chain uses TRBV28 and TRBJ1-5, with D unresolved. The germline CDR1 and CDR2 sequences are MDHEN and SYDVKM. This CDR3 spans 14 amino acids. V dropped 10 bases and J dropped 7 bases, with 20 bases sitting between them. The CDR3 nucleotides are TGTGCCATCATGAAAGAACGGGGTCCCCAGCCCCAGCATTTT. Its translation: CAIMKERGPQPQHF.

In DNA form, the CDR3 reads TGTGCCAGCTCAGGTTTTCGGGTTGCAACTAATGAAAAACTGTTTTTT. It translates to CASSGFRVATNEKLFF. The chain recombines TRBV18 with TRBJ1-4; D unresolved. The CDR3 runs to 16 residues. The V gene lost 5 bases and the J gene lost 0 bases, with 13 bases spanning the gap. Germline V gene lookup returns CDR1 KGHSH and CDR2 LQKENI.